This TCR beta chain was retrieved from a study of blood T cells in healthy people across ages. Overall study results and limits: Naive and antigen-experienced cells could not be conclusively compared, given unsorted PBMCs. Percentage of naive T cells showed a strong correlation with TCR beta diversity.

Collection of 8.5 to 10 milliliters of peripheral blood was performed for each donor. A second PCR of roughly 7 to 11 cycles used a sample-barcoded 5' primer and a J-beta primer mix. TCRdb called the 5' RACE reads again in MiXCR, with one record for every CDR3 protein. The sample contains 700,000 or so distinct CDR3 sequences, around 43% of which appear only once. For this clonotype: Antigen specificity is unknown. A junction boundary mismatches the germline segment, possibly from a read error.

Germline CDR1 and CDR2: SQVTM and ANQGSEA. The CDR3 is 11 amino acids. The receptor's source is a man older than 75 in good health. The J gene is TRBJ2-3, the V gene TRBV29-1, with D uncertain. The sequencing input was blood. CDR3 coding DNA: TGCAGCGTTGATCTAACAGATACGCGGTATTTT. Residues: CSVDLTDTRYF.